This passage covers 28 T cell receptor beta chains from one sample sequenced in a study of CD8+ T cells in alopecia areata. It was cDNA, reverse transcribed from extracted RNA, that served as the sequencing template. Clones were sequenced by immunoSEQ multiplex PCR, and TCRdb holds only the in-frame ones, with some missing. Of approximately 280,000 clones detected, roughly 64% appear once; the ten largest clones hold under 2%. Treatment noted: oral pan-JAK inhibitor, 5-10 mg twice daily. The specimen was CD4+ T cells sorted from blood, collected at week 24, from a patient treated with tofacitinib. These receptors came from a human donor with alopecia areata.

The CDR3, as DNA: TGTGCTAGTGGTTTGGTGGCAGGCGCCAACGTCCTGACTTTC. Its translation is CASGLVAGANVLTF. V gene TRBV12-5 combines with J gene TRBJ2-6; D not certain. Trimming left V 0 bases short and J 7 bases short, with 7 bases between. This CDR3 has 14 amino acids. From germline, CDR1 is LGHNT and CDR2 FRNRAP. The full variable domain, rest sourced from reference TRBV12-5 and TRBJ2-6, is DARVTQTPRHKVTEMGQEVTMRCQPILGHNTVFWYRQTMMQGLELLAYFRNRAPLDDSGMPKDRFSAEMPDATLATLKIQPSEPRDSAVYFCASGLVAGANVLTFGAGSRLTVL.

This clone was found a few times. The chain has TRBV30 and TRBJ1-5, with unresolved D. Germline V gene lookup returns CDR1 GTSNPN and CDR2 SVGIG (reference sequence). The CDR3 runs to 15 residues. V was pared by 1 base and J by 0 bases, with 10 bases between. This chain's CDR3 is CAWSGAGSSNQPQHF. DNA for the CDR3: TGTGCCTGGAGTGGGGCTGGTAGTAGCAATCAGCCCCAGCATTTT.

The rearrangement uses TRBV11-2 and TRBJ2-2; unclear D gene. Germline V gene lookup returns CDR1 SGHAT and CDR2 FQNNGV. V lost 0 bases and J lost 7, with 12 bases in between. This CDR3 contains 15 residues. The CDR3 sequence is CASSLDNFHGGELFF. In nucleotides, the CDR3 is TGTGCCAGCAGCTTAGACAATTTTCACGGCGGGGAGCTGTTTTTT.

CDR3 amino acids: CASNSGSDQPQHF. The CDR3 DNA is TGTGCCAGCAATTCAGGGTCCGATCAGCCCCAGCATTTT. The chain joins TRBV9 to TRBJ1-5, with a tentative D call TRBD1 (5 bases). The germline V gene encodes CDR1 SGDLS and CDR2 YYNGEE. The CDR3 has 13 amino acids. Trimming removed 6 bases at V and 5 bases at J, with 12 bases between.

In nucleotides, the CDR3 is TGTGCCAGCAGCCCCGGGACAGGGGGCACCGAGCAGTACTTC. Its translation: CASSPGTGGTEQYF. J is TRBJ2-7 and V is TRBV28; 12 bases align to TRBD1. The CDR3 extends over 14 amino acids. Germline-derived CDR1 and CDR2 are MDHEN and SYDVKM. The ends lost 6 bases at V and 6 bases at J; junction bases unmatched: 6.

The genes are TRBV29-1 and TRBJ2-7; the D gene is possibly TRBD2 (5 bases). The CDR3 covers 16 residues. Germline V lookup: CDR1 SQVTM, CDR2 ANQGSEA. Deletions cut 0 bases from V and 3 bases from J, with 18 bases between. The CDR3 spells CSVEDYSRRGSYEQYF. The DNA for the CDR3 is TGCAGCGTTGAAGATTATTCCCGACGGGGTAGCTACGAGCAGTACTTC.

J is TRBJ2-6 and V is TRBV27; D might be TRBD1 (5 bases). Trimming removed 7 bases from V and 0 bases from J, with 19 bases in between. CDR3 length equals 18 residues. Germline V CDR1 and CDR2: MNHEY, SMNVEV (reference sequence). The chain's CDR3 is CASTWRVQADSGANVLTF. The CDR3 DNA follows: TGTGCCAGCACCTGGCGAGTACAGGCGGACTCTGGGGCCAACGTCCTGACTTTC. Together with reference TRBV27 and TRBJ2-6, the CDR3 gives the full variable domain: EAQVTQNPRYLITVTGKKLTVTCSQNMNHEYMSWYRQDPGLGLRQIYYSMNVEVTDKGDVPEGYKVSRKEKRNFPLILESPSPNQTSLYFCASTWRVQADSGANVLTFGAGSRLTVL.

V is TRBV7-9 and J is TRBJ1-2; possibly TRBD1 for D (5 bases). This CDR3 has 11 residues. Germline CDR1 and CDR2: SEHNR and FQNEAQ (reference sequence). Trimming took off 6 bases at V and 7 bases at J, with 9 bases between the two ends. CDR3 sequence reads: CASSLTGGYTF. The CDR3, as DNA: TGTGCCAGCAGTTTAACAGGTGGCTACACCTTC. Combining the CDR3 with reference TRBV7-9 and TRBJ1-2 gives the whole variable domain DTGVSQNPRHKITKRGQNVTFRCDPISEHNRLYWYRQTLGQGPEFLTYFQNEAQLEKSRLLSDRFSAERPKGSFSTLEIQRTEQGDSAMYLCASSLTGGYTFGSGTRLTVV.

The chain joins TRBV30 to TRBJ1-4; D gene ambiguous. Trimming cost V 2 bases and J 10 bases, with 14 bases left between them. Germline V lookup: CDR1 GTSNPN, CDR2 SVGIG (reference sequence). There are 13 residues in the CDR3. The CDR3, as DNA: TGTGCCTGGAGTCCTGGCCCGGCGGGAAAACTGTTTTTT. Amino acids: CAWSPGPAGKLFF.

This chain joins TRBV10-3 and TRBJ1-2; no clear D gene. CDR1 and CDR2 (germline): ENHRY, SYGVKD. The CDR3 has 11 amino acids. V lost 6 bases and J lost 6, with 8 bases in between. CDR3 loop: CAIRAGHGYTF. CDR3 bases: TGTGCCATCAGGGCAGGACATGGCTACACCTTC.

This clone was seen a few times. This chain links TRBV28 with TRBJ1-6, with D possibly being TRBD1 (5 bases). V shed 8 bases and J shed 11 bases, with 13 bases lying between them. In germline, CDR1 is MDHEN, CDR2 SYDVKM. The CDR3 length is 12 residues. CDR3 in DNA: TGTGCCAGCGGGGGTGGGGGTGCACCCCTCCACTTT. Amino acids: CASGGGGAPLHF. The complete variable domain, with remaining parts taken from reference TRBV28 and TRBJ1-6, reads DVKVTQSSRYLVKRTGEKVFLECVQDMDHENMFWYRQDPGLGLRLIYFSYDVKMKEKGDIPEGYSVSREKKERFSLILESASTNQTSMYLCASGGGGAPLHFGNGTRLTVT.

This clone has a handful of counts. The CDR3 region has the DNA TGTGCCAGCAGTGCAGGGGGCAATAACTATGGCTACACCTTC. Translation: CASSAGGNNYGYTF. The V call is TRBV7-2, the J call TRBJ1-2, with 8 bases that match TRBD1. V was clipped by 6 bases and J by 1 base; unmatched bases: 4. Germline values: CDR1 SGHTA, CDR2 FQGNSA. CDR3 length equals 14 residues.

The rearrangement joins TRBV30 to TRBJ2-6; D possibly corresponds to TRBD1 (5 bases). Trimming removed 3 bases from V and 4 bases from J, with 13 bases in between. This CDR3 is built from 15 residues. CDR1 and CDR2 from the germline V gene are GTSNPN and SVGIG (reference sequence). The CDR3, as DNA: TGTGCCTGGAGCCAAGACAGCCCCGGGGCCAACGTCCTGACTTTC. It translates to CAWSQDSPGANVLTF.

This clone was counted only a few times. The J gene is TRBJ2-1, the V gene TRBV9; D is unclear. Germline loops: CDR1 SGDLS, CDR2 YYNGEE. The length of the CDR3 is 11 residues. Trimming removed 0 bases from V and 10 bases from J, with 5 bases in between. In nucleotides, the CDR3 is TGTGCCAGCAGCGTAGGGCTAGAGCAGTTCTTC. Encoded protein: CASSVGLEQFF.

The CDR3 spells CASSLTGSPYEQYF. The CDR3, as DNA: TGTGCCAGCAGTTTGACAGGGAGCCCCTACGAGCAGTACTTC. The chain has TRBV27 and TRBJ2-7; 7 bases are shared with TRBD1. CDR3 length: 14 amino acids. J lost 2 bases, V lost 3 bases, and 4 bases had no gene match. Germline CDR1 reads MNHEY; CDR2 reads SMNVEV (reference sequence).

J is TRBJ1-6 and V is TRBV28; a weak D match, TRBD1 (5 bases). The CDR3 is made up of 15 amino acids. The V end was cut by 7 bases, the J end by 4 bases, with 14 bases between. Per germline, CDR1 MDHEN and CDR2 SYDVKM. The chain's CDR3 is CASKGRSGYNSPLHF. Written as DNA, the CDR3 is TGTGCCAGCAAGGGGAGGAGCGGATATAATTCACCCCTCCACTTT.

This rearrangement joins TRBV27 to TRBJ1-2; D is unclear. The CDR3 sequence is 14 residues long. Per germline, CDR1 MNHEY and CDR2 SMNVEV (reference sequence). The V end was cut by 3 bases, the J end by 7 bases, with 15 bases between. Written as DNA, the CDR3 is TGTGCCAGCAGTTTTTCGGACCCGGGAACTGGCTACACCTTC. Amino acids: CASSFSDPGTGYTF.

The chain has TRBV5-5 and TRBJ2-5; 7 bases agree with TRBD2. The CDR3 is 13 amino acids. Germline values: CDR1 SGHKS, CDR2 YYEKEE (reference sequence). Losses at the gene ends were 6 bases for V and 7 bases for J; bases not matched to a gene: 9. The CDR3 loop is CASTPGTGGTQYF. Here the CDR3 DNA reads TGTGCCAGCACTCCAGGGACGGGGGGGACCCAGTACTTC.

This clone was observed a handful of times. This chain joins TRBV2 and TRBJ2-3; no firm D call. This CDR3 region has 14 residues. V lost 4 bases to trimming and J lost 3 bases, with 11 bases between them. The V gene's germline CDR1 is SNHLY and CDR2 FYNNEI. The chain's CDR3 is CASSVARATDTQYF. The CDR3, as DNA: TGTGCCAGCAGTGTAGCACGGGCTACAGATACGCAGTATTTT.

In DNA, the CDR3 is TGTGCCAGCAGTGTAGCAGGGGGAAGCACTGAAGCTTTCTTT. It translates to CASSVAGGSTEAFF. This chain joins TRBV25-1 and TRBJ1-1; 7 bases map to TRBD1. This CDR3 is built from 14 residues. The V gene end was trimmed by 4 bases and the J gene end by 4 bases; junction bases not matched to a gene: 6. Germline V gene sequence: CDR1 MGHDK, CDR2 SYGVNS.

The rearrangement joins TRBV6-5 to TRBJ2-3, with TRBD1 matching 8 bases. Germline assignment: CDR1 MNHEY and CDR2 SVGAGI. This CDR3 is 15 amino acids long. V trimming: 4 bases; J trimming: 4 bases; junction bases outside the gene matches: 7. The CDR3 loop is CASSFLGRGPDTQYF. DNA for the CDR3: TGTGCCAGCAGTTTCCTTGGCAGGGGGCCAGATACGCAGTATTTT.

The V call is TRBV2, the J call TRBJ2-2; 7 bases fit TRBD1. The CDR3 consists of 15 residues. Trimming took 4 bases from V and 4 from J; bases not matched to a gene: 6. The germline V gene encodes CDR1 SNHLY and CDR2 FYNNEI. The CDR3 DNA reads as TGTGCCAGCAGTGGACAGGGATCGGGCACCGGGGAGCTGTTTTTT. Amino acids: CASSGQGSGTGELFF.

This clone has only one observation. The chain carries TRBV29-1 and TRBJ1-1; D is undetermined. Germline values: CDR1 SQVTM, CDR2 ANQGSEA. Deletions cut 8 bases from V and 3 bases from J, with 16 bases between. The CDR3 has 13 amino acids. The CDR3 region is CSSRAGSYTEAFF. Here the CDR3 DNA reads TGCAGCTCCCGGGCGGGGTCATACACTGAAGCTTTCTTT.

V and J are TRBV29-1 and TRBJ2-1; D might be TRBD2 (6 bases). The CDR3 extends over 13 amino acids. The germline V gene encodes CDR1 SQVTM and CDR2 ANQGSEA. V lost 7 bases and J lost 1, with 11 bases in between. For the CDR3, the DNA is TGCAGCGCCGGGGGACCGTCCTACAATGAGCAGTTCTTC. Protein sequence: CSAGGPSYNEQFF.

This chain connects TRBV2 to TRBJ1-1; possibly TRBD1 for D (6 bases). V was shortened by 7 bases and J by 0 bases, with 9 bases between the two germline ends. The CDR3 is 13 residues long. The germline CDR1 and CDR2 sequences are SNHLY and FYNNEI. CDR3 sequence: CASNGGLNTEAFF. In nucleotides, the CDR3 is TGTGCCAGCAACGGGGGGCTGAACACTGAAGCTTTCTTT.

This clone was recorded only once. The chain recombines TRBV9 with TRBJ2-7; D assignment may be TRBD1 or TRBD2 (6 bases each). The CDR3 loop spans 13 amino acids. Germline CDR1 and CDR2: SGDLS and YYNGEE. Trimming left V 4 bases short and J 3 bases short, with 11 bases between. CDR3 DNA sequence: TGTGCCAGCAGCCCCGGGGGCAGCTACGAGCAGTACTTC. Its translation: CASSPGGSYEQYF. Variable domain in full (rest from reference TRBV9 and TRBJ2-7): DSGVTQTPKHLITATGQRVTLRCSPRSGDLSVYWYQQSLDQGLQFLIQYYNGEERAKGNILERFSAQQFPDLHSELNLSSLELGDSALYFCASSPGGSYEQYFGPGTRLTVT.

The rearrangement uses TRBV11-2 and TRBJ2-4; 7 positions agree with TRBD1. After removal of 2 bases from V and 0 bases from J, the junction contained 4 bases not matched to a gene. CDR1 SGHAT and CDR2 FQNNGV come from the germline V gene. The CDR3 totals 16 residues. The CDR3 nucleotides read TGTGCCAGCAGCTTACGAGGGGGCTTAGCCAAAAACATTCAGTACTTC. It encodes CASSLRGGLAKNIQYF.

The chain has TRBV9 and TRBJ2-1; 9 bases match TRBD1. The length of the CDR3 is 17 residues. V was clipped by 0 bases and J by 9 bases; unmatched bases: 13. Germline V gene sequence: CDR1 SGDLS, CDR2 YYNGEE. CDR3 nucleotide sequence: TGTGCCAGCAGCGTAGCCAGGGGGACAGGGTCAGGGACTGAGCAGTTCTTC. It specifies CASSVARGTGSGTEQFF.